The rows below give T cell receptor beta chains drawn from one sample of a study of PD-1 blockade in classical Hodgkin lymphoma. Profiling relied on immunoSEQ multiplex PCR, and the TCRdb table lists in-frame clones only, not all of them. Of more than 55,000 clones listed, more than 70% were seen once; the top ten hold 5% to 6%. Sequencing was performed on peripheral blood mononuclear cells (PBMCs), taken before the second cycle of nivolumab. These receptors were collected from a human donor with classical Hodgkin lymphoma. The CDR3 runs from the conserved cysteine through the conserved F or W. Fields, in order: clone size, J gene, D gene, V gene, CDR3 protein, CDR3 DNA. D genes are given only for firm matches. Size values are once, few and many counts, or a class for expanded clones, and some rows have none.

>few|TRBJ1-4|NA|TRBV6-5
CASKDTDEKLFF
TGTGCCAGCAAGGACACAGATGAAAAACTGTTTTTT
>NA|TRBJ2-5|TRBD1|TRBV6-5
CASRRTGGQETQYF
TGTGCCAGCAGGAGGACAGGGGGCCAAGAGACCCAGTACTTC
>NA|TRBJ2-3|TRBD2|TRBV7-9
CASSVAGGVTDTQYF
TGTGCCAGCAGCGTAGCGGGGGGAGTCACAGATACGCAGTATTTT
>NA|TRBJ1-2|TRBD1|TRBV5-1
CASSRHGTGFGYTF
TGCGCCAGCAGCCGTCACGGGACAGGGTTTGGCTACACCTTC
>NA|TRBJ2-7|NA|TRBV19
CASSIVGGETREQYF
TGTGCCAGTAGTATAGTTGGCGGTGAAACTCGCGAGCAGTACTTC
>NA|TRBJ1-2|NA|TRBV5-1
CASSPGRQYGYTF
TGCGCCAGCAGCCCAGGACGGCAGTATGGCTACACCTTC
>NA|TRBJ2-7|NA|TRBV5-1
CASSLTGSYEQYF
TGCGCCAGCAGCCTCACAGGATCCTACGAGCAGTACTTC
>NA|TRBJ1-2|NA|TRBV19
CASTVAGGDGYTF
TGTGCCAGTACCGTGGCAGGCGGGGATGGCTACACCTTC
>NA|TRBJ1-3|TRBD1|TRBV5-1
CASSLRQGGSGNTIYF
TGCGCCAGCAGCTTGCGACAGGGGGGATCTGGAAACACCATATATTTT
>NA|TRBJ2-5|TRBD2|TRBV5-1
CASSPGLAGGPGQETQYF
TGCGCCAGCAGCCCCGGACTAGCGGGGGGTCCCGGTCAAGAGACCCAGTACTTC
>once|TRBJ1-1|NA|TRBV5-1
CASQEEMNTEAFF
TGCGCCAGCCAAGAAGAAATGAACACTGAAGCTTTCTTT
>once|TRBJ1-4|NA|TRBV11-2
CASSLGGRQNEKLFF
TGTGCCAGCAGCTTAGGGGGCAGACAGAATGAAAAACTGTTTTTT
>NA|TRBJ2-1|NA|TRBV5-6
CASSLGRVPYNEQFF
TGTGCCAGCAGCTTGGGCAGGGTCCCCTACAATGAGCAGTTCTTC
>NA|TRBJ2-5|TRBD2|TRBV15
CATSRVKRGGETQYF
TGTGCCACCAGCAGAGTGAAGCGGGGGGGCGAGACCCAGTACTTC
>once|TRBJ1-2|TRBD1|TRBV5-1
CASSLTGDDYGYTF
TGCGCCAGCAGCTTGACAGGGGACGACTATGGCTACACCTTC
>NA|TRBJ2-7|NA|TRBV7-9
CASSPPGGGEQYF
TGTGCCAGCAGCCCTCCGGGGGGCGGCGAGCAGTACTTC
>NA|TRBJ1-1|NA|TRBV5-1
CASSWTGDTEAFF
TGCGCCAGCAGCTGGACTGGAGACACTGAAGCTTTCTTT
>NA|TRBJ1-6|TRBD1|TRBV5-1
CASSLTGEKSPLHF
TGCGCCAGCAGCCTGACAGGGGAGAAATCACCCCTCCACTTT
>once|TRBJ2-2|TRBD1|TRBV12-5
CASGYLGSGGSITGELFF
TGTGCTAGTGGTTACTTAGGGTCAGGGGGCTCAATCACCGGGGAGCTGTTTTTT
>NA|TRBJ2-2|TRBD1|TRBV5-1
CASGPGTGNTGELFF
TGCGCCAGCGGCCCCGGGACAGGGAATACCGGGGAGCTGTTTTTT